This TCR beta chain is drawn from a study of blood T cell repertoires in COVID-19. On the study more broadly: Nucleic acid was either cDNA or gDNA, and it came from T cells, B-cell-depleted T cells, or PBMCs.

Source study methods: How many nucleated cells were present was estimated from reference gene primer amplification. Sequencing used immunoSEQ multiplex PCR; TCRdb keeps in-frame clones, though not all of them. For V, J and clone size, that table is used; D and trimming come from the DNA. The sample records 150,000 or so clones, roughly 87% being singletons. CDR1 is KGHSH and CDR2 is LQKENI in the germline V gene. The CDR3 loop spans 16 amino acids. V shed 3 bases, J shed 0 bases, and the junction held 3 bases outside the gene matches. The sample comprised PBMCs or T cells enriched from blood (not recorded which). The chain joins TRBV18 to TRBJ1-1, with 11 positions matching TRBD1. The sequence was collected from a woman in her forties or fifties who had recovered from COVID-19. DNA for the CDR3: TGTGCCAGCTCACCGGACAGGGGGCTGTTGAACACTGAAGCTTTCTTT. Encoded protein: CASSPDRGLLNTEAFF.